In this sample, the clone carrying this T cell receptor beta chain turned up a few times. Cohorts were assigned according to the clinical history that participants reported. Recovery meant two consecutive negative NP/OP PCR tests, professional clearance, or resolved symptoms. The V gene's germline CDR1 is SGDLS and CDR2 YYNGEE. V lost 1 base, J lost 0 bases, and 8 bases lay in between. This CDR3 is built from 16 residues. Original methodology: Amplified reference gene primers provided the basis for estimating nucleated cell counts. The protocol was immunoSEQ multiplex PCR, while the TCRdb copy is restricted to in-frame clones and leaves out a portion. The V and J calls and clone size were taken over from that table, and D and trimming were inferred from the DNA. Found here are around 370,000 clones, 88% of them singletons; the top ten hold less than 1.5%. The entry originates in a study of blood T cell repertoires in COVID-19. Across the study: The analysed material was cDNA or gDNA that came from T cells, B-cell-depleted T cells, or PBMCs.

The V call is TRBV9, the J call TRBJ1-6, with D uncertain. The sample comprised PBMCs or T cells enriched from blood (not recorded which). The origin of this receptor is a woman under 30 who had recovered from COVID-19. CDR3 bases: TGTGCCAGCAGCGTATCAGCGAGCTCCTATAATTCACCCCTCCACTTT. Amino acid sequence: CASSVSASSYNSPLHF.